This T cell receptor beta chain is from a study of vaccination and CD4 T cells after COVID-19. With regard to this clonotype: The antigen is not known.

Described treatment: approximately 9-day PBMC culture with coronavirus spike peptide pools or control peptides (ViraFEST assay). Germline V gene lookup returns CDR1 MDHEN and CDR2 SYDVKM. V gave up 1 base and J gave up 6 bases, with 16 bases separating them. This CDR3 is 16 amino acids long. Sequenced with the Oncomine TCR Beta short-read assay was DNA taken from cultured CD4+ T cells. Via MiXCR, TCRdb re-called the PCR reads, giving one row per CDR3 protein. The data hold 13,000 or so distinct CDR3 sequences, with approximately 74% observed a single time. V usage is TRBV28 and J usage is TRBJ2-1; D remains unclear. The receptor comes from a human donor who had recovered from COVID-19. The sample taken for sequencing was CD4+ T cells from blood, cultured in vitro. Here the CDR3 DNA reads TGTGCCAGCAGTTTATATTCCCCTGTGGGTATCAATGAGCAGTTCTTC. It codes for CASSLYSPVGINEQFF.